This T cell receptor (beta chain) was documented in a study of radiation and T cells in renal cell carcinoma. Notes on the study in general: Top tumor clonotypes rose in blood 2 weeks post-radiation, then contracted.

The CDR3 has 16 residues. The V gene's germline CDR1 is MNHEY and CDR2 SVGAGI. The V gene end was trimmed by 4 bases and the J gene end by 1 base; junction bases not matched to a gene: 9. This clone was seen once. What it binds is not known. Time point: blood 4 weeks post-SBRT, at nephrectomy. Regarding treatment: 15 Gy SBRT to primary tumor, nephrectomy 4 weeks later. Nephrectomy followed 15 Gy stereotactic body radiation by 4 weeks. Blood was sampled at baseline, 2 weeks and 4 weeks after SBRT. The tumor was a clear cell renal cell carcinoma. Sequencing was performed with immunoSEQ multiplex PCR; in TCRdb, only in-frame clones are kept and a portion is missing. The sample lists around 170,000 clones, about 85% occurring once.

The sequenced sample was blood, obtained from a patient whose treatment included radiotherapy and nephrectomy. This receptor was obtained from a woman aged 45 to 65 with renal cell carcinoma. The chain carries TRBV6-5 and TRBJ1-1; 7 nucleotides align to TRBD1. CDR3 protein: CASSFQSTGTNTEAFF. The CDR3 DNA sequence: TGTGCCAGCAGTTTCCAATCGACAGGGACGAACACTGAAGCTTTCTTT.